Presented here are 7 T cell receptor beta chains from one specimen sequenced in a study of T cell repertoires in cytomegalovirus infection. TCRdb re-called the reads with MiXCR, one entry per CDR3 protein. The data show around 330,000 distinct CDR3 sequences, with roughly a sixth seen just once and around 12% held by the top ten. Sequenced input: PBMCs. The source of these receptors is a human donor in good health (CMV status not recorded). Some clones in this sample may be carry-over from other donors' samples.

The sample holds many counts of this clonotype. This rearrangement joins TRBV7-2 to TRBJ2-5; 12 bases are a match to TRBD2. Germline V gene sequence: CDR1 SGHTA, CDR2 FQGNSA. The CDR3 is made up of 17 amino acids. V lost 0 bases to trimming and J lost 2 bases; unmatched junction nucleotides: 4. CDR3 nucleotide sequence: TGTGCCAGCAGCTTAGCAGGACTAGCGGGGTTTCAAGAGACCCAGTACTTC. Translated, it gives CASSLAGLAGFQETQYF. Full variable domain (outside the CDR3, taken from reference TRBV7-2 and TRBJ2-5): GAGVSQSPSNKVTEKGKDVELRCDPISGHTALYWYRQSLGQGLEFLIYFQGNSAPDKSGLPSDRFSAERTGGSVSTLTIQRTQQEDSAVYLCASSLAGLAGFQETQYFGPGTRLLVL.

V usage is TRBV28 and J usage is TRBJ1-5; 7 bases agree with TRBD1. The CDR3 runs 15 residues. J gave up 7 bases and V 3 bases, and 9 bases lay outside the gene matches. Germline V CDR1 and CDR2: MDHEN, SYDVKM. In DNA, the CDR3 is TGTGCCAGCAGTTTGGCGGCAGGGGGAGGGCAGCCCCAGCATTTT. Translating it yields CASSLAAGGGQPQHF.

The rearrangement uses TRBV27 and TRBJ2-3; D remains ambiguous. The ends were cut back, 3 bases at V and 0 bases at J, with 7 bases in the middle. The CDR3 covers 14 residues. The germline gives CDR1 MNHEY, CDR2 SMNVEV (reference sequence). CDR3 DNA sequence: TGTGCCAGCAGTTTCCTCCTAAGCACAGATACGCAGTATTTT. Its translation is CASSFLLSTDTQYF.

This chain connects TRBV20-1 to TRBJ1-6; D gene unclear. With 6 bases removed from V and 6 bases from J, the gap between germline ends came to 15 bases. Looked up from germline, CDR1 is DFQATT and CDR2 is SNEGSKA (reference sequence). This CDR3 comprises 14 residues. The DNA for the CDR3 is TGCAGTGCCCCGGTCTCGACGGCTAATTCACCCCTCCACTTT. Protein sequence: CSAPVSTANSPLHF.

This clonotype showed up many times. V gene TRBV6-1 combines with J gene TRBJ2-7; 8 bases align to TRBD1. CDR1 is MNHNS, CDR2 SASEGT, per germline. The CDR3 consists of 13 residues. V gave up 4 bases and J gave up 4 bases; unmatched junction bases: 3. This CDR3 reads CASSGDRRYEQYF. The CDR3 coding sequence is TGTGCCAGCAGTGGGGACAGGAGGTACGAGCAGTACTTC.

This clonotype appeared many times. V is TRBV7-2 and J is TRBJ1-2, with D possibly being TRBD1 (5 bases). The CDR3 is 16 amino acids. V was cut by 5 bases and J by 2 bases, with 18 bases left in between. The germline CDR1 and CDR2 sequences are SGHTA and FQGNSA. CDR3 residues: CASSRRWDGRNYGYTF. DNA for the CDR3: TGTGCCAGCAGCAGACGGTGGGACGGGAGAAACTATGGCTACACCTTC.

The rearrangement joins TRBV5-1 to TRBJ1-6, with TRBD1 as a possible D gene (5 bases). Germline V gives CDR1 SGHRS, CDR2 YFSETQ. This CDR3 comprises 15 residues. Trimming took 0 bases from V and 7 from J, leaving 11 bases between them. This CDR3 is CASSLEVRDNSPLHF. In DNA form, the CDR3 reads TGCGCCAGCAGCTTGGAGGTTCGGGACAATTCACCCCTCCACTTT.